This entry lists 8 T cell receptor beta chains sequenced from one sample in a study of OX40 agonist ivuxolimab in advanced cancers. Only in-frame clones appear in the TCRdb table, and some are missing; sequencing was by immunoSEQ multiplex PCR. This table has 30,000 to 40,000 clones, 74% appearing once. The sample was CD4+ or CD8+ T cells sorted from blood, taken in a trial of the OX40 agonist ivuxolimab. The receptors shown here come from an adult with an advanced solid tumor such as melanoma, head and neck, liver or kidney cancer.

This clone was observed once. The chain has TRBV10-3 and TRBJ1-1; no reliable D call. This CDR3 has 13 amino acids. V was pared by 0 bases and J by 11 bases, with 13 bases between. Germline V gives CDR1 ENHRY, CDR2 SYGVKD. CDR3 residues: CAISESQRAGAFF. The CDR3 coding sequence is TGTGCCATCAGTGAGTCGCAGAGGGCTGGCGCTTTCTTT.

The CDR3 is CASRPASNLQGARAFF. The CDR3 DNA is TGTGCCAGCAGACCGGCCTCAAACCTACAGGGGGCTCGAGCTTTCTTT. V is TRBV28 and J is TRBJ1-1, with 9 bases matching TRBD1. The ends lost 6 bases at V and 10 bases at J; junction bases unmatched: 18. CDR3 length equals 16 residues. In germline, CDR1 is MDHEN, CDR2 SYDVKM.

V usage is TRBV30 and J usage is TRBJ2-7, with unresolved D. Germline CDR1 and CDR2: GTSNPN and SVGIG (reference sequence). The CDR3 covers 13 residues. Trimming cost V 0 bases and J 2 bases, with 8 bases left between them. CDR3 loop: CAWSVPTTYEQYF. Here the CDR3 DNA reads TGTGCCTGGAGTGTACCCACAACCTACGAGCAGTACTTC.

V gene TRBV14 combines with J gene TRBJ1-4; D gene unclear. The length of the CDR3 is 13 residues. The germline V gene has CDR1 SGHDN and CDR2 FVKESK. Trimming pared 4 bases from V and 11 bases from J, leaving 14 bases between. As DNA, the CDR3 is TGTGCCAGCAGCCTCGGTTTGGAGATGAAACTGTTTTTT. It translates to CASSLGLEMKLFF. Full variable domain (missing parts from reference TRBV14 and TRBJ1-4): EAGVTQFPSHSVIEKGQTVTLRCDPISGHDNLYWYRRVMGKEIKFLLHFVKESKQDESGMPNNRFLAERTGGTYSTLKVQPAELEDSGVYFCASSLGLEMKLFFGSGTQLSVL.

The rearrangement joins TRBV6-5 to TRBJ1-1, with a tentative D call TRBD1 (6 bases). Between the trimmed V and J ends, which lost 6 bases and 5 bases, there was a span of 16 bases. The CDR3 consists of 14 residues. Germline-derived CDR1 and CDR2 are MNHEY and SVGAGI. In DNA, the CDR3 is TGTGCCAGCAGCTTGACAGGCGGTTTGACTGAAGCTTTCTTT. Translated: CASSLTGGLTEAFF.

The chain joins TRBV19 to TRBJ1-5, with a possible D match to TRBD1 (5 bases). The V end was cut by 5 bases, the J end by 5 bases, with 7 bases between. The CDR3 sequence is 12 residues long. The germline gives CDR1 LNHDA, CDR2 SQIVND (reference sequence). Written as DNA, the CDR3 is TGTGCCAGTAGTCTCAGGGATCAGCCCCAGCATTTT. Its protein product is CASSLRDQPQHF.

This clone was observed a handful of times. The chain couples TRBV5-1 to TRBJ1-2; D unresolved. From germline, CDR1 is SGHRS and CDR2 YFSETQ. There are 15 residues in the CDR3. With 0 bases removed from V and 5 bases from J, the gap between germline ends came to 14 bases. CDR3 loop: CASSLDRGSAYGYTF. The CDR3 DNA follows: TGCGCCAGCAGCTTGGATAGAGGTTCGGCGTATGGCTACACCTTC.

The V and J genes are TRBV6-6 and TRBJ1-2; tentatively, D is TRBD1 (6 bases). In germline, CDR1 is MNHNY, CDR2 SVGAGI (reference sequence). The length of the CDR3 is 15 residues. The ends were cut back, 7 bases at V and 0 bases at J, with 15 bases in the middle. The CDR3 DNA reads TGTGCCAGCAAGAGGACAGAAAGTACTAACTATGGCTACACCTTC. Translation: CASKRTESTNYGYTF.